The table lists the clone carrying this T cell receptor (beta chain) with a count of one. Its antigen is as yet unknown. This entry is derived from a study of shared clonotypes between healthy human individuals. CD8 cells regarded as naive lacked CD45RO, were positively chosen for CCR7, and omitted terminally differentiated effector memory CD45RA+ cells. Trimming at V came to 1 base and at J to 5 bases, leaving 4 bases not matched to a gene. CDR1 and CDR2 (germline): SGHDT, YYEEEE. The CDR3 runs 14 residues. Some clones are missing from TCRdb's copy, which holds only in-frame ones; the method was immunoSEQ multiplex PCR. The data show 700,000 to 950,000 clones, approximately 96% seen once. Overall study findings and caveats: Sorted-subset sequencing was shown by rarefaction to be incomplete despite large depth.

The rearrangement joins TRBV5-6 to TRBJ2-7, with 9 bases that match TRBD1. The specimen sequenced was naive CD8+ T cells sorted from blood. The receptor was isolated from a man younger than 40 in good health. CDR3 amino acids: CASSLFGQGNEQYF. The CDR3 bases are TGTGCCAGCAGCTTGTTCGGACAGGGGAACGAGCAGTACTTC.